This TCR beta chain originates from a study of shared clonotypes between healthy human individuals. Overall study context: Each donor's CD4 naive and CD4 memory cells filled three plates apiece, CD8 naive two, and CD8 memory one.

Investigators divided CD4+ cells into CD45RA+ naive and CD45RA-negative memory subsets. In regard to this clone: What it binds is not known.

The CDR3 is made up of 14 amino acids. Per germline, CDR1 MDHEN and CDR2 SYDVKM. Trimming removed 2 bases from V and 3 bases from J, with 8 bases in between. Findings and limits, study-wide: Sampling covered blood only; tissue repertoires likely differ.

The protocol was immunoSEQ multiplex PCR, while the TCRdb copy is restricted to in-frame clones and leaves out a portion. The repertoire holds 1,100,000 or so clones, with around 82% as singletons. The source material was memory CD4+ T cells from PBMCs. Indicated subset: CD45RA-negative fraction. This sequence originates from a man aged 18-30 years in good health. Some clones in this sample may be carry-over from other donors' samples. The J gene is TRBJ1-5, the V gene TRBV28; D is perhaps TRBD1 (5 bases). CDR3 sequence reads: CASSLGGLNQPQHF. In DNA form, the CDR3 reads TGTGCCAGCAGTTTAGGGGGACTCAATCAGCCCCAGCATTTT.